The rows below give T cell receptor beta chains drawn from one sample of a study of T-cell memory formation after mild COVID-19. TCRdb reanalysed the 5' RACE reads using MiXCR and keeps one entry per CDR3 protein. Among 150,000 to 200,000 distinct CDR3 sequences, approximately 18% were seen once, and the ten largest hold roughly 4.3%. The sample comprised PBMCs or a T cell subset sorted from them (not recorded which). The receptors come from a man between 18 and 35 years old who had mild COVID-19 (a few samples of this study predate the infection). Cell type and time point are not known. The CDR3 runs from the conserved cysteine through the conserved F or W. Fields, in order: clone size, V gene, CDR3 protein. Only part of the rows carry a size: once, few, many, or a class if the clone is expanded.

few	TRBV7-9	CASSPNPTGELFF
.	TRBV29-1	CSVAGDNTIYF
few	TRBV7-3	CASSPTGIGSPSFF
many	TRBV7-8	CASSLDLTETQYF
.	TRBV7-2	CASSSRLAGGPETQYF
few	TRBV20-1	CSASITDDGTEAFF
few	TRBV20-1	CSARDRGGPYEQYF
few	TRBV29-1	CSARNLDIQYF
few	TRBV7-2	CASSFPGQGPDTQYF
few	TRBV24-1	CATSGGVGFTEAFF